These T cell receptor beta chains were read from a single sample in a study of response to subunit inactivated influenza vaccine. TCRdb called the RT-PCR reads again in MiXCR, with one record for every CDR3 protein. The table has some 300,000 distinct CDR3 sequences, roughly 22% seen once; the top ten hold over 9%. Sequenced material: PBMCs from blood, taken less than 22 months after vaccination. The receptors originated from a man between 50 and 70 years old who received an inactivated influenza vaccine. Both conserved end residues are part of each CDR3. Fields, in order: clone size, V gene, D gene, J gene, CDR3 protein. A D gene is named only where the DNA matches it firmly. Clone size appears in some rows only: once, few, many, or a class for an expanded clone.

few	TRBV18	NA	TRBJ1-6	CASSPLRDSPLHF
once	TRBV19	TRBD1	TRBJ1-5	CASTLSGTGGNQPQHF
NA	TRBV20-1	NA	TRBJ1-2	CSASTRGGSTNYGYTF
few	TRBV5-6	NA	TRBJ1-4	CASSLLAEGDEKLFF
many	TRBV5-1	NA	TRBJ1-4	CASSLQDPREKLFF
NA	TRBV7-9	NA	TRBJ1-4	CASSHPNGNEKLFF
few	TRBV14	NA	TRBJ1-1	CASTVGQNTEAFF
few	TRBV5-6	NA	TRBJ2-7	CASSLRGTSYEQYF
NA	TRBV24-1	TRBD2	TRBJ2-5	CATSDKRGQETQYF
few	TRBV18	NA	TRBJ1-5	CASSPTGLNQPQHF
NA	TRBV28	TRBD1	TRBJ2-7	CASVPGTGRSYEQYF
once	TRBV2	NA	TRBJ2-7	CAAGDGPYEQYF
NA	TRBV5-1	NA	TRBJ2-6	CASSSLPLQGPASGANVLTF
few	TRBV29-1	TRBD2	TRBJ2-1	CSVSTSGNEQFF
NA	TRBV7-2	NA	TRBJ1-2	CASTDTPRGGGYGYTF
many	TRBV11-2	NA	TRBJ1-1	CASSLGLLVRNTEAFF
NA	TRBV10-3	NA	TRBJ2-3	CAISEGGGRRWDTQYF
few	TRBV10-3	NA	TRBJ1-5	CAISESDQPQHF
many	TRBV5-1	NA	TRBJ1-1	CASSPTARANTEAFF
NA	TRBV20-1	NA	TRBJ2-3	CSARDLYSSTDTQYF
many	TRBV20-1	NA	TRBJ1-1	CSAREGSTEAFF
few	TRBV18	TRBD1	TRBJ1-1	CASSPGQGWSGTEAFF
NA	TRBV6-2/TRBV6-3	TRBD1	TRBJ1-2	CASSGQVGGYTF
many	TRBV10-2	NA	TRBJ1-1	CASSESTLAFF
NA	TRBV6-6	NA	TRBJ1-5	CASRDPGPQHF
few	TRBV5-1	TRBD1	TRBJ1-2	CASSSGTGSYGYTF
NA	TRBV5-1	NA	TRBJ2-7	CASSLASGRPYEQYF
few	TRBV12-3/TRBV12-4	NA	TRBJ1-6	CASRHGQLLYNSPLHF
few	TRBV29-1	TRBD1	TRBJ1-3	CSVAGTGNPGNTIYF
NA	TRBV10-3	NA	TRBJ1-2	CAIIEPGHDGYTF
NA	TRBV2	TRBD1	TRBJ2-7	CASSEIETGASYEQYF
NA	TRBV11-3	TRBD1	TRBJ1-6	CASSLLPGQGESFSYNSPLHF
NA	TRBV27	TRBD1	TRBJ1-6	CASSFIGQGSSPLHF
NA	TRBV29-1	NA	TRBJ2-7	CSAGDISYEQYF